The 14 T cell receptor beta chains below were found in one sample sequenced in a study of blood T cells in healthy people across ages. A J-beta primer mix and a sample-barcoded 5' primer were used in a second PCR of about 6 to 12 cycles. One entry per CDR3 protein, called by TCRdb with MiXCR from the 5' RACE reads. Of around 400,000 distinct CDR3 sequences in the sample, approximately 52% were seen once. Sequencing used blood. All receptors come from a man aged 60 to 69 in good health.

This chain connects TRBV6-1 to TRBJ2-2; TRBD1 might be the D (6 bases). V was cut by 5 bases and J by 4 bases, with 17 bases left in between. The germline gives CDR1 MNHNS, CDR2 SASEGT. CDR3 length: 16 amino acids. Written as DNA, the CDR3 is TGTGCCAGCAGTCCAACAGGGACCGGGCCCACCGGGGAGCTGTTTTTT. It yields the protein CASSPTGTGPTGELFF.

This chain links TRBV7-2 with TRBJ2-5, with D possibly being TRBD2 (6 bases). The germline V and J ends were trimmed by 7 bases and 0 bases, with 18 bases remaining between them. There are 16 residues in the CDR3. CDR1 and CDR2 (germline): SGHTA, FQGNSA. The CDR3: CASTPGIGGNQETQYF. The CDR3 DNA reads as TGTGCCAGCACCCCAGGAATAGGAGGGAACCAAGAGACCCAGTACTTC. Together with reference TRBV7-2 and TRBJ2-5, the CDR3 gives the full variable domain: GAGVSQSPSNKVTEKGKDVELRCDPISGHTALYWYRQSLGQGLEFLIYFQGNSAPDKSGLPSDRFSAERTGGSVSTLTIQRTQQEDSAVYLCASTPGIGGNQETQYFGPGTRLLVL.

The V and J genes are TRBV6-2 or TRBV6-3 and TRBJ1-2, with D possibly matching TRBD1 (6 bases). V lost 5 bases and J lost 4, with 17 bases in between. The length of the CDR3 is 15 residues. Germline CDR1 MNHEY, CDR2 SVGEGT. The CDR3 coding sequence is TGTGCCAGCAGTGCGTCGGGGGGCCGAAGCTATGGCTACACCTTC. This gives the protein CASSASGGRSYGYTF.

This chain uses TRBV5-1 with TRBJ2-3; 7 nucleotides match TRBD2. V lost 1 base and J lost 4; bases outside the gene matches: 9. This CDR3 spans 16 amino acids. In germline, CDR1 is SGHRS, CDR2 YFSETQ. CDR3 amino acids: CASSLYSGGDPDTQYF. CDR3 sequence (DNA): TGCGCCAGCAGCTTGTACTCGGGGGGAGATCCAGATACGCAGTATTTT.

Notes on this clonotype: A read error is possible here, since a much larger clone lies one base away. This chain joins TRBV27 and TRBJ2-4; no firm D call. V lost 6 bases to trimming and J lost 9 bases, with 15 bases between them. There are 13 residues in the CDR3. Per germline, CDR1 MNHEY and CDR2 SMNVEV (reference sequence). The CDR3 is CASRPRTACIQYF. In DNA, the CDR3 is TGTGCCAGCAGACCTCGGACGGCCTGCATTCAGTACTTC.

The chain recombines TRBV20-1 with TRBJ2-1; 7 bases match TRBD2. This CDR3 contains 16 residues. Per germline, CDR1 DFQATT and CDR2 SNEGSKA (reference sequence). V lost 3 bases to trimming and J lost 0 bases; unmatched junction nucleotides: 8. CDR3 sequence reads: CSASPPSGNSYNEQFF. The CDR3 DNA reads as TGCAGTGCTAGCCCCCCCAGCGGGAACTCCTACAATGAGCAGTTCTTC.

CDR3 amino acids: CASSKQGGPYNEQFF. The CDR3 DNA sequence: TGTGCCAGCAGTAAACAGGGGGGACCCTACAATGAGCAGTTCTTC. This chain uses TRBV6-5 with TRBJ2-1; 8 bases match TRBD1. CDR1 is MNHEY and CDR2 is SVGAGI in the germline V gene. CDR3 size: 15 residues. J lost 2 bases, V lost 5 bases, and 5 bases had no gene match.

The chain carries TRBV27 and TRBJ2-5; TRBD2 matches at 8 bases. The J call is doubtful: the DNA matches TRBJ2-7 better. This CDR3 region has 14 residues. Germline V gives CDR1 MNHEY, CDR2 SMNVEV (reference sequence). The CDR3 bases are TGTGCCAGGATACCCCCGGGACTAGGTATCGAGCAGTACTTC. Its translation: CARIPPGLGIEQYF.

V is TRBV18 and J is TRBJ2-4; D unresolved. Trimming removed 1 base at V and 0 bases at J, with 22 bases between. The CDR3 covers 20 residues. Germline-derived CDR1 and CDR2 are KGHSH and LQKENI. The chain's CDR3 is CASSPLRPVRSLLAKNIQYF. The CDR3 DNA reads TGTGCCAGCTCACCACTGAGGCCAGTTCGGTCATTATTAGCCAAAAACATTCAGTACTTC.

This clonotype appeared a few times. This chain links TRBV12-3 or TRBV12-4 with TRBJ2-1; TRBD2 matches at 7 bases. V lost 6 bases, J lost 4 bases, and 9 bases stayed unmatched. This CDR3 is built from 15 residues. CDR3 in DNA: TGTGCCAGCAGCCCCGGCGGGGGACCTTACAATGAGCAGTTCTTC. Translation: CASSPGGGPYNEQFF.

The rearrangement uses TRBV12-3 or TRBV12-4 and TRBJ2-7; D is ambiguous. With 4 bases removed from V and 4 bases from J, the gap between germline ends came to 8 bases. The CDR3 spans 12 residues. CDR3 in DNA: TGTGCCAGCAGTTGGGATCGTTACGAGCAGTACTTC. It yields the protein CASSWDRYEQYF.

The chain links TRBV4-3 to TRBJ2-1; D uncertain. The CDR3 runs 16 residues. The ends were cut back, 0 bases at V and 0 bases at J, with 9 bases in the middle. Germline CDR1 and CDR2: LGHNA and YSLEER. This CDR3 reads CASSQDLWSSYNEQFF. DNA of the CDR3: TGCGCCAGCAGCCAAGATCTCTGGAGCTCCTACAATGAGCAGTTCTTC.

The rearrangement links TRBV7-2 to TRBJ2-1; 10 positions agree with TRBD2. Germline V gene sequence: CDR1 SGHTA, CDR2 FQGNSA. The CDR3 contains 16 residues. The V segment lost 1 base and the J segment 6 bases; nucleotides outside the gene matches: 6. The CDR3 here is CASSLGGLAGGNEQFF. CDR3 bases: TGTGCCAGCAGCTTAGGAGGTTTAGCGGGGGGCAATGAGCAGTTCTTC.

This sequence joins TRBV28 and TRBJ1-2; D is uncertain. Germline values: CDR1 MDHEN, CDR2 SYDVKM. Trimming cost V 3 bases and J 1 base, with 12 bases left between them. The CDR3 covers 15 residues. CDR3 protein: CASSFYQVDNYGYTF. The CDR3 DNA reads TGTGCCAGCAGTTTTTACCAGGTCGATAACTATGGCTACACCTTC.